This is a list of T cell receptor beta chains from one sample in a study of PD-L1 blockade in urothelial cancer. Assay: immunoSEQ multiplex PCR; the TCRdb copy retains only in-frame clones and omits some. The table records over 65,000 clones, 90% of them present only once. Sample: PBMCs, taken around atezolizumab (anti-PD-L1) treatment. The receptors shown here come from a man between 70 and 80 years old with urothelial cancer. Both conserved end residues are part of each CDR3.

j_gene,v_gene,CDR3aa
TRBJ2-6,TRBV12-5,CASGPLGGAGANVLTF
TRBJ2-7,TRBV28,CASRRQGGEQYF
TRBJ1-3,TRBV4-1,CASSQDAHYRASGNTIYF
TRBJ2-1,TRBV25-1,CASRGTGSPYNEQFF
TRBJ2-1,TRBV5-1,CASSLGLAKRNNEQFF
TRBJ2-7,TRBV2,CASSDPTSIARSYEQYF
TRBJ2-2,TRBV7-2,CASSLAHDSGKDGELFF
TRBJ1-4,TRBV19,CASSPRTAHYEKLFF
TRBJ1-2,TRBV5-1,CASSPGTPEAGYTF
TRBJ2-2,TRBV13,CASRRLLSGANTGELFF
TRBJ2-5,TRBV5-5,CASSPTGRTIETQYF
TRBJ2-2,TRBV11-2,CASSKEFASANTGELFF
TRBJ2-1,TRBV7-3,CASSSGVNNEQFF
TRBJ2-1,TRBV21-1,CASICSGPPYNEQFF
TRBJ1-1,TRBV11-2,CASSLLGQGALNTEAFF
TRBJ1-1,TRBV5-1,CASSPQTRGNTEAFF